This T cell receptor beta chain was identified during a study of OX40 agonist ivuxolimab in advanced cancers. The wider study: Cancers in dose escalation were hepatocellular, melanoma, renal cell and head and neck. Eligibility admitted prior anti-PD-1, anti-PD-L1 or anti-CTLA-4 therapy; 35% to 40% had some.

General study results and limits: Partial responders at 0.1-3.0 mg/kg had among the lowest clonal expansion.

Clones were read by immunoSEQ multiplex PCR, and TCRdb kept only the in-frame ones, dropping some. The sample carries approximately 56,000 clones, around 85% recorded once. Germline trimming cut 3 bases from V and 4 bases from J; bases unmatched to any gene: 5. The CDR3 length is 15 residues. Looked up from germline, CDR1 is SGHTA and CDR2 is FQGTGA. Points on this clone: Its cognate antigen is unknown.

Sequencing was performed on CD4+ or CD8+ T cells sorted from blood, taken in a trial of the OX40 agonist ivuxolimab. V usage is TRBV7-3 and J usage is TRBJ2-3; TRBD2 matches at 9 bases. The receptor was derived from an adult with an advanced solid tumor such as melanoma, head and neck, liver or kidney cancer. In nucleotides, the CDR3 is TGTGCCAGCAGCTTGGGCGGGGGGGCCGCAGATACGCAGTATTTT. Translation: CASSLGGGAADTQYF. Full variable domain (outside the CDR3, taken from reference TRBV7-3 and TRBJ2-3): GAGVSQTPSNKVTEKGKYVELRCDPISGHTALYWYRQSLGQGPEFLIYFQGTGAADDSGLPNDRFFAVRPEGSVSTLKIQRTERGDSAVYLCASSLGGGAADTQYFGPGTRLTVL.